The 8 T cell receptor beta chains below come from one sample, sequenced in a study of blood T cell repertoires in COVID-19. The table came from immunoSEQ multiplex PCR; TCRdb's copy has only in-frame clones and leaves some out. Among 300,000 or so clones listed, 85% were seen once. Input material: peripheral blood. These receptor sequences come from a woman between 50 and 59 years old with active or convalescent COVID-19.

The rearrangement uses TRBV29-1 and TRBJ1-1; D is perhaps TRBD1 (5 bases). The CDR3 totals 12 residues. V was cut by 7 bases and J by 5 bases, with 14 bases left in between. Germline lookup yields CDR1 SQVTM and CDR2 ANQGSEA. Here the CDR3 DNA reads TGCAGCGCTAGCCGCGCAGGGACTGAAGCTTTCTTT. Translated, it gives CSASRAGTEAFF. Supplemented by reference TRBV29-1 and TRBJ1-1, the full variable domain reads SAVISQKPSRDICQRGTSLTIQCQVDSQVTMMFWYRQQPGQSLTLIATANQGSEATYESGFVIDKFPISRPNLTFSTLTVSNMSPEDSSIYLCSASRAGTEAFFGQGTRLTVV.

The chain is built from TRBV28 and TRBJ1-2, with TRBD1 matching over 8 bases. This CDR3 spans 15 amino acids. From germline, CDR1 is MDHEN and CDR2 SYDVKM. Trimming at V came to 6 bases and at J to 7 bases, leaving 13 bases not matched to a gene. In DNA form, the CDR3 reads TGTGCCAGCAGACCACAGGGGGTGCCCAGGAGTGGCTACACCTTC. Residues: CASRPQGVPRSGYTF.

The chain carries TRBV12-3 or TRBV12-4 and TRBJ1-2; D is possibly TRBD1 (5 bases). V was trimmed by 0 bases and J by 5 bases, leaving 7 bases between them. This CDR3 region has 13 residues. The CDR3 nucleotides are TGTGCCAGCAGTTTAGCGGGGGGATATGGCTACACCTTC. This encodes CASSLAGGYGYTF.

This clone showed up just a few times. CDR3 sequence reads: CASSLSLNTGELFF. CDR3 in DNA: TGTGCCAGCAGCTTATCACTAAACACCGGGGAGCTGTTTTTT. The chain couples TRBV7-2 to TRBJ2-2; D is unclear. The CDR3 totals 14 residues. Trimming removed 2 bases at V and 2 bases at J, with 6 bases between. CDR1 SGHTA and CDR2 FQGNSA come from the germline V gene.

The chain combines TRBV19 with TRBJ1-2; no clear D. Germline V gene lookup returns CDR1 LNHDA and CDR2 SQIVND (reference sequence). Trimming shortened V by 3 bases and J by 4 bases, and 9 bases separated the two germline ends. CDR3 length: 13 residues. The CDR3 region is CASSIQLLYGYTF. In nucleotides, the CDR3 is TGTGCCAGTAGTATCCAACTTCTCTATGGCTACACCTTC. Full variable domain (remainder filled in from reference TRBV19 and TRBJ1-2): DGGITQSPKYLFRKEGQNVTLSCEQNLNHDAMYWYRQDPGQGLRLIYYSQIVNDFQKGDIAEGYSVSREKKESFPLTVTSAQKNPTAFYLCASSIQLLYGYTFGSGTRLTVV.

This clone was counted a single time. The chain recombines TRBV19 with TRBJ1-1; D unresolved. From germline, CDR1 is LNHDA and CDR2 SQIVND (reference sequence). V dropped 3 bases and J dropped 0 bases, with 5 bases sitting between them. This CDR3 has 13 amino acids. The CDR3 nucleotides are TGTGCCAGTAGTATGTTTATGAACACTGAAGCTTTCTTT. Translating gives CASSMFMNTEAFF.

The CDR3 sequence: CASSLGRQLPYGYTF. The CDR3 DNA follows: TGCGCCAGCAGCTTGGGGAGACAGCTGCCCTATGGCTACACCTTC. This sequence joins TRBV5-1 and TRBJ1-2; TRBD1 is a possible D gene (5 bases). The CDR3 length is 15 residues. The germline gives CDR1 SGHRS, CDR2 YFSETQ. Between the trimmed V and J ends, which lost 0 bases and 4 bases, there was a span of 13 bases.

J is TRBJ1-6 and V is TRBV15, with 8 nucleotides matching TRBD1. The CDR3 totals 15 residues. Trimming removed 3 bases from V and 7 bases from J; junction bases left unmatched: 5. The germline gives CDR1 LNHNV, CDR2 YYDKDF (reference sequence). CDR3 nucleotide sequence: TGTGCCACCAGCAGTTGGACAGGGCAAAATTCACCCCTCCACTTT. Its protein is CATSSWTGQNSPLHF.